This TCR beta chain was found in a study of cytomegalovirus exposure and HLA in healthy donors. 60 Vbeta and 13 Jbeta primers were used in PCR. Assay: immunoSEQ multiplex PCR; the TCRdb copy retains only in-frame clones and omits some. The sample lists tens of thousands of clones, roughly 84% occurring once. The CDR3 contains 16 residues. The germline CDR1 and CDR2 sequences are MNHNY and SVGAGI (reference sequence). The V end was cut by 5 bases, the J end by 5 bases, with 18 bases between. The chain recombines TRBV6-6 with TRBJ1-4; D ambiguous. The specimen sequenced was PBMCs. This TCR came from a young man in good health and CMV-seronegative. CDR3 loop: CASSPPLGWENEKLFF. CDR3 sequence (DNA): TGTGCCAGCAGTCCCCCTTTGGGGTGGGAGAATGAAAAACTGTTTTTT.